This T cell receptor (beta chain) appears in the sequencing data of a study of OX40 agonist ivuxolimab in advanced cancers. Study at large: Of mixed ages from about 20 to 90 and averaging about 56 years, the group was about 80% male.

V was cut by 0 bases and J by 6 bases, with 9 bases left in between. In germline, CDR1 is MRHNA, CDR2 SNTAGT. The CDR3 has 14 residues. Profiling relied on immunoSEQ multiplex PCR, and the TCRdb table lists in-frame clones only, not all of them. Among some 95,000 clones listed, under 85% were seen once. The receptor was isolated from an adult with an advanced solid tumor such as melanoma, head and neck, liver or kidney cancer. This chain joins TRBV6-4 and TRBJ2-1; D possibly corresponds to TRBD1 (5 bases). Specimen: CD4+ or CD8+ T cells sorted from blood, collected in a trial of the OX40 agonist ivuxolimab. Here the CDR3 reads CASSDSQETNEQFF. CDR3 bases: TGTGCCAGCAGTGACTCACAGGAAACCAATGAGCAGTTCTTC.